This TCR beta chain derives from a study of blood T cell repertoires in COVID-19. Clones were read by immunoSEQ multiplex PCR, and TCRdb kept only the in-frame ones, dropping some. The repertoire holds around 230,000 clones, with roughly 90% as singletons. V dropped 3 bases and J dropped 4 bases, with 15 bases sitting between them. In germline, CDR1 is SQVTM, CDR2 ANQGSEA. The CDR3 is 14 residues long. All enrollees were roughly 18 to 100 years old and from approximately 24 US areas. In assigning cohorts, the study relied on participant-reported clinical history. The chain uses TRBV29-1 and TRBJ1-2; D ambiguous. This clonotype originated in a woman in her 30s who had recovered from COVID-19. The sequencing sample was made of PBMCs or T cells enriched from blood (not recorded which). The CDR3 region is CSVDEVSSGYGYTF. The CDR3 DNA sequence: TGCAGCGTTGATGAAGTGAGCTCAGGCTATGGCTACACCTTC.